The entry below gives a single T cell receptor beta chain sequence along with its context. Its antigen is still unknown. Germline-derived CDR1 and CDR2 are SQVTM and ANQGSEA. This CDR3 has 18 residues. V was clipped by 6 bases and J by 0 bases; unmatched bases: 16. The data derive from a study of pediatric ulcerative colitis. Study at large: Ulcerative colitis patients had pancolitis or left-sided colitis, with confirming histology. Study conclusions and caveats: Repertoires came from total lymphocyte DNA, not specific subsets. All ulcerative colitis patients, but no controls, carried two rectal clonotypes.

This was a survey-level run. Profiled with immunoSEQ multiplex PCR; TCRdb holds only in-frame clones, not every one. The sample carries around 18,000 clones, roughly 69% recorded once. During colonoscopy, one to two rectal pinch biopsies were collected. What was sequenced was gut tissue. The receptor comes from a boy aged 5-17 years with moderate ulcerative colitis. This chain connects TRBV29-1 to TRBJ2-1, with 8 bases lining up with TRBD2. The chain's CDR3 is CSVAGVSGTKSSYNEQFF. The CDR3 DNA reads TGCAGCGTCGCAGGGGTTAGCGGGACTAAGAGCTCCTACAATGAGCAGTTCTTC.